This T cell receptor (beta chain) was documented in a study of blood T cell repertoires in COVID-19. Study at large: The samples span acute and convalescent COVID-19 from the United States, Italy and Spain. PBMCs, B-cell-depleted T cells, or T cells provided the cDNA or gDNA that made up the material.

Per the study methods: Estimation of nucleated cell counts relied on the amplification of reference gene primers. Here immunoSEQ multiplex PCR was the method, and the copy in TCRdb shows in-frame clones only, minus some. V, J and clone size were drawn from that table, and D and trimming were deduced from the DNA. The repertoire has tens of thousands of clones, approximately 78% of them found once; the top ten carry over 5.5%. The sample holds one count of this clone. The CDR3 has 15 residues. Per the germline V gene, CDR1 is SGHRS and CDR2 is YFSETQ. V shed 4 bases, J shed 5 bases, and the junction held 8 bases outside the gene matches.

This receptor was identified in a human donor in a cohort sampled during active or convalescent COVID-19. Material: peripheral blood. The V and J genes are TRBV5-1 and TRBJ2-5; 10 bases agree with TRBD1. DNA of the CDR3: TGCGCCAGCAGCACCCGGACAGGGGGGGAGGAGACCCAGTACTTC. This codes for CASSTRTGGEETQYF. Based on the CDR3 plus reference TRBV5-1 and TRBJ2-5, the full variable domain is KAGVTQTPRYLIKTRGQQVTLSCSPISGHRSVSWYQQTPGQGLQFLFEYFSETQRNKGNFPGRFSGRQFSNSRSEMNVSTLELGDSALYLCASSTRTGGEETQYFGPGTRLLVL.